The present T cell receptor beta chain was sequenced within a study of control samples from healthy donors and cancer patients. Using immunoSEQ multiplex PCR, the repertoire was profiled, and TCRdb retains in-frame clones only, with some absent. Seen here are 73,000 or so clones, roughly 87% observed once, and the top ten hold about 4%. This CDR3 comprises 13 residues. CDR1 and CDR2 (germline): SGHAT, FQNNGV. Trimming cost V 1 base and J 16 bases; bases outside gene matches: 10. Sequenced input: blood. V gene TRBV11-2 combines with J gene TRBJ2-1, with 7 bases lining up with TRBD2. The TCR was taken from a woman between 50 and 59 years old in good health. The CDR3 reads CASSLVVLADPFF. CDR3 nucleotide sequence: TGTGCCAGCAGCTTAGTAGTCCTAGCGGACCCATTCTTC.